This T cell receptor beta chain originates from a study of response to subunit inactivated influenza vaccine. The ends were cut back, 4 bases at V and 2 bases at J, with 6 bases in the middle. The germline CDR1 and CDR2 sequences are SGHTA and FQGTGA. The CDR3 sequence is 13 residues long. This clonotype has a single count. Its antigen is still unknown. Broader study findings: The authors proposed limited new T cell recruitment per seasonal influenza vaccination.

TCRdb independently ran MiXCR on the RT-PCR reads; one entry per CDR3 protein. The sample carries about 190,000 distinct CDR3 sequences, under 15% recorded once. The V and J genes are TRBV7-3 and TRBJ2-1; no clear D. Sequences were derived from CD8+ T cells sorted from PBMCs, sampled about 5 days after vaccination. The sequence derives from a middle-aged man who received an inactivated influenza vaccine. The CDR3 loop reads CASSSSAYNEQFF. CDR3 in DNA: TGTGCCAGCAGCTCCTCAGCCTACAATGAGCAGTTCTTC. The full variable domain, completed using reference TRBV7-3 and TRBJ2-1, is GAGVSQTPSNKVTEKGKYVELRCDPISGHTALYWYRQSLGQGPEFLIYFQGTGAADDSGLPNDRFFAVRPEGSVSTLKIQRTERGDSAVYLCASSSSAYNEQFFGPGTRLTVL.